This is a list of T cell receptor beta chains from one sample in a study of PD-1 blockade in classical Hodgkin lymphoma. TCRdb's copy holds only in-frame clones and misses some; the assay was immunoSEQ multiplex PCR. Of 15,000 or so clones listed, approximately 82% are singletons. Here the sequenced sample was peripheral blood mononuclear cells (PBMCs), taken before the second cycle of nivolumab. These receptor sequences come from a human donor with classical Hodgkin lymphoma. Each CDR3 is given with its conserved first and last residue. Fields, in order: clone size, V gene, D gene, J gene, CDR3 DNA, CDR3 protein. A D gene is named only where the DNA matches it firmly. Clone size appears in some rows only: once, few, many, or a class for an expanded clone.

-,TRBV10-3,TRBD1,TRBJ1-1,TGTGCCATCAGGCCCCGGGAGACAGGGGGTGCTTTCTTT,CAIRPRETGGAFF
-,TRBV5-1,-,TRBJ1-2,TGCGCCAGCAGCTTAGGACAGAGCTTCTATGGCTACACCTTC,CASSLGQSFYGYTF
-,TRBV11-3,-,TRBJ2-3,TGTGCCAGCAGCTTAGATTGGGGGACAGATACGCAGTATTTT,CASSLDWGTDTQYF
-,TRBV18,-,TRBJ1-1,TGTGCCAGCTCACCGGACAGTGGGGTAATGAACACTGAAGCTTTCTTT,CASSPDSGVMNTEAFF
-,TRBV7-3,TRBD1,TRBJ1-1,TGTGCCAGCAGCTCGACAGGGGGAGGGACTGAAGCTTTCTTT,CASSSTGGGTEAFF
-,TRBV5-1,-,TRBJ2-6,TGCGCCAGCAGCTTGGCGGACCCTGGGGCCAACGTCCTGACTTTC,CASSLADPGANVLTF
-,TRBV29-1,-,TRBJ2-2,TGCAGCGTTGCAGGCAGCACCGGGGAGCTGTTTTTT,CSVAGSTGELFF
-,TRBV10-3,-,TRBJ2-3,TGTGCCATCAGTGCAGGGGCATTCACAGATACGCAGTATTTT,CAISAGAFTDTQYF
-,TRBV7-2,TRBD2,TRBJ2-3,TGTGCCAGCAGCGCGGGACTAGCGGGGGCCGCAGATACGCAGTATTTT,CASSAGLAGAADTQYF
-,TRBV9,TRBD2,TRBJ2-1,TGTGCCAGCAGCCCGGGGGGGACATCCTACAATGAGCAGTTCTTC,CASSPGGTSYNEQFF
-,TRBV5-6,TRBD1,TRBJ1-6,TGTGCCAGCAGCTTGGGGGGACAGGGTAATTCACCCCTCCACTTT,CASSLGGQGNSPLHF
-,TRBV2,-,TRBJ2-7,TGTGCCAGCAGTGAAGTGGAGGGTGGCGGCGAGCAGTACTTC,CASSEVEGGGEQYF
once,TRBV28,-,TRBJ1-2,TGTGCCAGCCACAGGACACTGAACTATGGCTACACCTTC,CASHRTLNYGYTF
-,TRBV19,TRBD1,TRBJ2-5,TGTGCCAGTAGGACCGGGACAGGGGAAGAGACCCAGTACTTC,CASRTGTGEETQYF
-,TRBV5-6,TRBD1,TRBJ2-7,TGTGCCAGCAGCCCCGGACAGGGAAGAGCCTACGAGCAGTACTTC,CASSPGQGRAYEQYF
-,TRBV25-1,-,TRBJ2-5,TGTGCCAGCAGTGTAAGAGGGAAAGAGACCCAGTACTTC,CASSVRGKETQYF
-,TRBV7-9,-,TRBJ1-1,TGTGCCAGCAGCTTAGCCCTGAACACTGAAGCTTTCTTT,CASSLALNTEAFF
-,TRBV10-3,TRBD1,TRBJ1-1,TGTGCCACCTCGACAGGGGAGGATACTGAAGCTTTCTTT,CATSTGEDTEAFF
-,TRBV27,TRBD1,TRBJ1-2,TGTGCCAGCAGTTTCCTGACAGGGCCTAACTATGGCTACACCTTC,CASSFLTGPNYGYTF
-,TRBV5-4,-,TRBJ2-5,TGTGCCAGCAGCTCGCTTACAGGAGGAGGAGAGACCCAGTACTTC,CASSSLTGGGETQYF
-,TRBV18,TRBD1,TRBJ2-2,TGTGCCAGCTCACCAACGGCGACAGGGGGGACAGAGGAGCTGTTTTTT,CASSPTATGGTEELFF
few,TRBV7-9,-,TRBJ2-7,TGTGCCAGCAGCTTAGCTGTAGGATTCTACGAGCAGTACTTC,CASSLAVGFYEQYF
-,TRBV2,-,TRBJ2-2,TGTGCCAGCAGTGGGGGGCCCACCGGGGAGCTGTTTTTT,CASSGGPTGELFF
-,TRBV10-3,-,TRBJ1-1,TGTGCCATCACCAGACAGGTGTCGTCTGAAGCTTTCTTT,CAITRQVSSEAFF
-,TRBV6-9,TRBD1,TRBJ2-7,TGTGCCAGCAGCCCCGGACAGGGATCCTACGAGCAGTACTTC,CASSPGQGSYEQYF
-,TRBV7-2,TRBD2,TRBJ2-7,TGTGCCAGCAGCTTTGGGACTAGCGGGGGGGCCTACGAGCAGTACTTC,CASSFGTSGGAYEQYF
-,TRBV12-5,-,TRBJ1-6,TGTGCTAGTGGTTTGGTTAATTCACCCCTCCACTTT,CASGLVNSPLHF
-,TRBV2,-,TRBJ1-2,TGTGCCAGCAGTGTCGGGGACTATGGCTACACCTTC,CASSVGDYGYTF
-,TRBV5-6,TRBD1,TRBJ1-6,TGTGCCAGCAGCAAGGGGACAGGGATAGGTAATTCACCCCTCCACTTT,CASSKGTGIGNSPLHF
-,TRBV5-1,-,TRBJ2-5,TGCGCCAGCAGCTCCTCCAAAGAGACCCAGTACTTC,CASSSSKETQYF
-,TRBV18,-,TRBJ1-1,TGTGCCAGCTCACCTCTGACTATATCGGGACGTGAAGCTTTCTTT,CASSPLTISGREAFF
-,TRBV9,-,TRBJ2-3,TGTGCCAGCAGCGTAGAGGTCAGAGTCACAGATACGCAGTATTTT,CASSVEVRVTDTQYF
-,TRBV15,TRBD1,TRBJ1-5,TGTGCCACCAGCAGGGACAGGGTCAATCAGCCCCAGCATTTT,CATSRDRVNQPQHF
-,TRBV2,-,TRBJ2-7,TGTGCCATCCGACCCCCAAGTGGGGGCGAGCAGTACTTC,CAIRPPSGGEQYF
-,TRBV2,TRBD1,TRBJ2-3,TGTGCCAGCAGTCCGGACAGGGGGCTAGATACGCAGTATTTT,CASSPDRGLDTQYF
once,TRBV7-8,TRBD2,TRBJ2-2,TGTGCCAGCAGCTTACGACTAGCGGGGGGTACCGGGGAGCTGTTTTTT,CASSLRLAGGTGELFF
-,TRBV19,-,TRBJ1-5,TGTGCCAGTAGTATATATATCAATCAGCCCCAGCATTTT,CASSIYINQPQHF
once,TRBV2,-,TRBJ1-1,TGTGCCAGCAGCATAAACGCCGGGCCCTCGACAAACACTGAAGCTTTCTTT,CASSINAGPSTNTEAFF
once,TRBV19,TRBD2,TRBJ2-1,TGTGCCAGTAGTATAGTCGGGGAGGGTGAGCAGTTCTTC,CASSIVGEGEQFF
-,TRBV6-5,TRBD1,TRBJ1-2,TGTGCCAGCGGACCGGGACAGGGTTATGGCTACACCTTC,CASGPGQGYGYTF
few,TRBV5-4,TRBD1,TRBJ2-3,TGTGCCAGCAGCCCAGGACAGGGTAGGGGCACAGATACGCAGTATTTT,CASSPGQGRGTDTQYF
-,TRBV27,-,TRBJ2-6,TGTGCCAGCAGTTCCAGGGGAGGTGGGGCCAACGTCCTGACTTTC,CASSSRGGGANVLTF
few,TRBV7-2,TRBD1,TRBJ1-2,TGTGCCAGCAGCCGGGGTCCGACAGGGATCTATGGCTACACCTTC,CASSRGPTGIYGYTF
few,TRBV19,TRBD2,TRBJ2-3,TGTGCCAGTAGTCCAGGACTAGCGGGGGGGCCGGATACGCAGTATTTT,CASSPGLAGGPDTQYF
-,TRBV4-1,TRBD2,TRBJ2-5,TGCGCCAGCAGCCAGGGGCGCGGGGGAGACCAAGAGACCCAGTACTTC,CASSQGRGGDQETQYF
-,TRBV29-1,-,TRBJ1-1,TGCAGCGCCTCACACGCGAACACTGAAGCTTTCTTT,CSASHANTEAFF
-,TRBV7-2,-,TRBJ1-1,TGTGCCAGTCAAGTTGCCCATAACGGGGGGACTGAAGCTTTCTTT,CASQVAHNGGTEAFF
-,TRBV11-2,-,TRBJ2-2,TGTGCCAGCAGCTTCGACACCGGGGAGCTGTTTTTT,CASSFDTGELFF
once,TRBV14,TRBD2,TRBJ2-5,TGTGCCAGCAGCCAATCGGCGGGGGGGCGAGAGACCCAGTACTTC,CASSQSAGGRETQYF
-,TRBV6-5,TRBD1,TRBJ2-7,TGTGCCAGCAGTCCGGGACAGGGGTCCTACGAGCAGTACTTC,CASSPGQGSYEQYF
-,TRBV7-9,-,TRBJ2-5,TGTGCCAGCACCCCCAGTCCTGACCAAGAGACCCAGTACTTC,CASTPSPDQETQYF
few,TRBV19,TRBD1,TRBJ2-2,TGTGCCAGTAGCGGACAGGCGAACACCGGGGAGCTGTTTTTT,CASSGQANTGELFF
-,TRBV11-2,-,TRBJ2-7,TGTGCCAGCAGCTTAGATGGGTGGGGCTACGAGCAGTACTTC,CASSLDGWGYEQYF
-,TRBV13,-,TRBJ1-2,TGTGCCAGCAGCTTAGAACGGGGCTTTAACTATGGCTACACCTTC,CASSLERGFNYGYTF
-,TRBV28,-,TRBJ1-5,TGTGCCAGCAGTTTAGAAGCCCATAGCAATCAGCCCCAGCATTTT,CASSLEAHSNQPQHF
-,TRBV9,TRBD2,TRBJ2-7,TGTGCCAGCAGTGCAGGGACTAACGAGCAGTACTTC,CASSAGTNEQYF
-,TRBV19,-,TRBJ2-5,TGTGCCAGTAGTCGAGGACAAATTCAAGAGACCCAGTACTTC,CASSRGQIQETQYF
-,TRBV2,-,TRBJ1-2,TGTGCCAGCAGTGAATTTAGGGTACAGGGAAAGAGCGGCTACACCTTC,CASSEFRVQGKSGYTF
-,TRBV7-9,-,TRBJ1-3,TGTGCCAGCAGCCCCAAAGGGCCCACCATATATTTT,CASSPKGPTIYF
-,TRBV18,-,TRBJ1-4,TGTGCCAGCTCACCACTGCCAGGTAGAAATGAAAAACTGTTTTTT,CASSPLPGRNEKLFF